The 24 T cell receptor beta chains given below trace back to one sample, sequenced in a study of blood T cell repertoires in COVID-19. Assay: immunoSEQ multiplex PCR; the TCRdb copy retains only in-frame clones and omits some. Among 200,000 to 250,000 clones listed, 90% were seen once. The sample was peripheral blood. These receptors all come from a man between 25 and 39 years old with COVID-19, enrolled during active disease.

The V and J genes are TRBV7-2 and TRBJ1-2; the match to TRBD1 covers 7 bases. Germline CDR1 SGHTA, CDR2 FQGNSA. CDR3 size: 13 residues. Trimming removed 1 base from V and 8 bases from J; junction bases left unmatched: 4. The CDR3 loop is CASSLVQGKGYTF. CDR3 sequence (DNA): TGTGCCAGCAGCTTAGTACAGGGGAAAGGCTACACCTTC. Full variable domain (missing parts from reference TRBV7-2 and TRBJ1-2): GAGVSQSPSNKVTEKGKDVELRCDPISGHTALYWYRQSLGQGLEFLIYFQGNSAPDKSGLPSDRFSAERTGGSVSTLTIQRTQQEDSAVYLCASSLVQGKGYTFGSGTRLTVV.

The J gene is TRBJ1-4, the V gene TRBV7-9; D gene ambiguous. This CDR3 is built from 16 residues. Trimming took 1 base from V and 0 from J, leaving 9 bases between them. The V gene's germline CDR1 is SEHNR and CDR2 FQNEAQ (reference sequence). The CDR3 coding sequence is TGTGCCAGCAGCTTAGGACAAGTTGCAACTAATGAAAAACTGTTTTTT. Translation gives CASSLGQVATNEKLFF.

This clone has only one observation. This chain joins TRBV19 and TRBJ1-6; tentative D call: TRBD1 (5 bases). The germline V and J ends were trimmed by 6 bases and 1 base, with 10 bases remaining between them. The CDR3 is made up of 15 amino acids. CDR1 is LNHDA and CDR2 is SQIVND in the germline V gene (reference sequence). The DNA of the CDR3 is TGTGCCAGTAGAGACCAGGGATCCTATAATTCACCCCTCCACTTT. Translated, it gives CASRDQGSYNSPLHF.

This chain joins TRBV5-6 and TRBJ1-2; tentatively, D is TRBD1 (6 bases). Trimming cost V 4 bases and J 2 bases, with 9 bases left between them. The CDR3 is made up of 13 amino acids. Germline V CDR1 and CDR2: SGHDT, YYEEEE. In nucleotides, the CDR3 is TGTGCCAGCAGCACCGACAGGAACTATGGCTACACCTTC. Translating gives CASSTDRNYGYTF.

The chain has TRBV30 and TRBJ1-1; TRBD1 aligns across 11 bases. The CDR3 loop spans 15 amino acids. V lost 3 bases, J lost 9 bases, and 12 bases stayed unmatched. The V gene's germline CDR1 is GTSNPN and CDR2 SVGIG (reference sequence). CDR3 protein: CAWRGTGTGGFQAFF. Written as DNA, the CDR3 is TGTGCCTGGAGGGGGACCGGGACAGGGGGTTTTCAAGCTTTCTTT.

The rearrangement uses TRBV19 and TRBJ1-1, with 11 nucleotides matching TRBD1. In germline, CDR1 is LNHDA, CDR2 SQIVND (reference sequence). The CDR3 has 11 amino acids. The CDR3 sequence: CGTGTGGSAFF. In nucleotides, the CDR3 is TGTGGGACCGGGACAGGGGGTTCAGCTTTCTTT.

J is TRBJ1-2 and V is TRBV11-2, with D possibly being TRBD1 (6 bases). The CDR3 consists of 15 residues. The germline CDR1 and CDR2 sequences are SGHAT and FQNNGV. V was clipped by 0 bases and J by 5 bases, with 13 bases between them. Here the CDR3 DNA reads TGTGCCAGCAGCTTAGACATCGGACAGATATATGGCTACACCTTC. Protein product: CASSLDIGQIYGYTF.

The DNA for the CDR3 is TGTGCCAGCAGCAGTTGGGACAGTAACTATGGCTACACCTTC. This gives the protein CASSSWDSNYGYTF. This chain links TRBV7-2 with TRBJ1-2; 7 bases map to TRBD1. The CDR3 consists of 14 residues. Germline V gene sequence: CDR1 SGHTA, CDR2 FQGNSA. Trimming at V came to 5 bases and at J to 1 base, leaving 4 bases not matched to a gene.

The chain recombines TRBV27 with TRBJ2-7; TRBD1 might be the D (5 bases). Germline CDR1 reads MNHEY; CDR2 reads SMNVEV (reference sequence). Trimming pared 2 bases from V and 2 bases from J, leaving 19 bases between. This CDR3 comprises 17 residues. The CDR3 bases are TGTGCCAGCAGTTTACTCCCTGGGGCCCCTCTTCCCTACGAGCAGTACTTC. Encoded protein: CASSLLPGAPLPYEQYF.

This clone was seen a handful of times. This chain uses TRBV6-5 with TRBJ2-2; 7 bases line up with TRBD1. J lost 2 bases, V lost 4 bases, and 4 bases had no gene match. The CDR3 totals 15 residues. Germline CDR1 MNHEY, CDR2 SVGAGI. This CDR3 is CASSFGTDNTGELFF. CDR3 bases: TGTGCCAGCAGTTTTGGGACAGATAACACCGGGGAGCTGTTTTTT.

The chain has TRBV9 and TRBJ2-5, with TRBD2 matching 7 bases. This CDR3 contains 15 residues. Losses at the gene ends were 0 bases for V and 4 bases for J; bases not matched to a gene: 6. Germline V gene sequence: CDR1 SGDLS, CDR2 YYNGEE. CDR3 loop: CASSVGSSGVETQYF. CDR3 coding DNA: TGTGCCAGCAGCGTAGGATCGAGCGGGGTAGAGACCCAGTACTTC.

The gene calls are TRBV18 and TRBJ1-2; weak D call: TRBD1 (5 bases). V was shortened by 2 bases and J by 6 bases, with 13 bases between the two germline ends. The CDR3 spans 14 residues. Germline loops: CDR1 KGHSH, CDR2 LQKENI. The CDR3: CASSPELGVDGYTF. The CDR3 DNA sequence: TGTGCCAGCTCACCAGAGTTAGGGGTGGATGGCTACACCTTC.

The genes are TRBV19 and TRBJ2-1; the D is unclear. V lost 7 bases and J 3 bases, leaving 13 bases between the germline ends. Per the germline V gene, CDR1 is LNHDA and CDR2 is SQIVND (reference sequence). The CDR3 is made up of 14 amino acids. CDR3 coding DNA: TGTGCCAGTACAAGCCTTGGTAGCTACAATGAGCAGTTCTTC. This translates into CASTSLGSYNEQFF. Variable domain in full (rest from reference TRBV19 and TRBJ2-1): DGGITQSPKYLFRKEGQNVTLSCEQNLNHDAMYWYRQDPGQGLRLIYYSQIVNDFQKGDIAEGYSVSREKKESFPLTVTSAQKNPTAFYLCASTSLGSYNEQFFGPGTRLTVL.

CDR3 bases: TGTGCCAGCTCACGTTTGGGTTCAGCGGGGCTCTACGAGCAGTACTTC. Protein: CASSRLGSAGLYEQYF. The chain employs TRBV18 and TRBJ2-7; 7 bases align to TRBD2. The CDR3 has 16 residues. The germline gives CDR1 KGHSH, CDR2 LQKENI. Trimming cost V 4 bases and J 3 bases; bases outside gene matches: 12.

This clone was observed once. The V and J genes are TRBV19 and TRBJ1-5; D is perhaps TRBD1 (6 bases). Germline CDR1 and CDR2: LNHDA and SQIVND (reference sequence). Trimming took 4 bases from V and 4 from J, leaving 11 bases between them. The CDR3 runs 14 residues. CDR3 in amino acids: CASSTNRVNQPQHF. CDR3 nucleotide sequence: TGTGCCAGTAGTACGAACAGGGTAAATCAGCCCCAGCATTTT.

This sequence joins TRBV28 and TRBJ1-3; D might be TRBD1 (5 bases). Trimming left V 2 bases short and J 3 bases short, with 11 bases between. The CDR3 is made up of 15 amino acids. Germline loops: CDR1 MDHEN, CDR2 SYDVKM. The CDR3 reads CASSLIWGGGNTIYF. In DNA, the CDR3 is TGTGCCAGCAGTTTAATTTGGGGGGGTGGAAACACCATATATTTT.

The chain uses TRBV7-9 and TRBJ1-6; TRBD1 might be the D (6 bases). This CDR3 is built from 14 residues. The germline V gene encodes CDR1 SEHNR and CDR2 FQNEAQ (reference sequence). V lost 3 bases, J lost 8 bases, and 11 bases lay in between. In DNA, the CDR3 is TGTGCCAGCAGCTTGTCCTCAGGGGATTCACCCCTCCACTTT. This gives the protein CASSLSSGDSPLHF.

The rearrangement links TRBV15 to TRBJ1-1, with D hard to call. The germline gives CDR1 LNHNV, CDR2 YYDKDF (reference sequence). V shed 6 bases and J shed 1 base, with 9 bases lying between them. This CDR3 spans 13 amino acids. CDR3 coding DNA: TGTGCCACCAGTTTGCGAGGGAACACTGAAGCTTTCTTT. Its protein is CATSLRGNTEAFF.

The chain uses TRBV18 and TRBJ2-7, with D possibly being TRBD2 (5 bases). V was shortened by 3 bases and J by 3 bases, with 9 bases between the two germline ends. The CDR3 totals 13 residues. Germline CDR1 reads KGHSH; CDR2 reads LQKENI. CDR3 region: CASSPPGLYEQYF. The CDR3 nucleotides read TGTGCCAGCTCACCCCCCGGACTCTACGAGCAGTACTTC. Full variable domain (rest looked up from reference TRBV18 and TRBJ2-7): NAGVMQNPRHLVRRRGQEARLRCSPMKGHSHVYWYRQLPEEGLKFMVYLQKENIIDESGMPKERFSAEFPKEGPSILRIQQVVRGDSAAYFCASSPPGLYEQYFGPGTRLTVT.

The chain uses TRBV19 and TRBJ2-1, with D possibly matching TRBD1 (6 bases). CDR1 is LNHDA and CDR2 is SQIVND in the germline V gene (reference sequence). V dropped 7 bases and J dropped 4 bases, with 11 bases sitting between them. This CDR3 has 13 residues. The CDR3 DNA reads as TGTGCCAGTAAAATGGACAGTTACAATGAGCAGTTCTTC. This sequence encodes CASKMDSYNEQFF.

This chain connects TRBV4-3 to TRBJ2-7; 10 nucleotides match TRBD2. The CDR3 runs to 14 residues. Trimming at V came to 6 bases and at J to 2 bases, leaving 4 bases not matched to a gene. Per the germline V gene, CDR1 is LGHNA and CDR2 is YSLEER. DNA of the CDR3: TGCGCCAGCAGACCTAGCGGGAGAGCCTACGAGCAGTACTTC. Amino acids: CASRPSGRAYEQYF.

The J gene is TRBJ1-1, the V gene TRBV3-1 (or the pseudogene TRBV3-2); D gene uncertain. V was cut by 0 bases and J by 0 bases, with 5 bases left in between. There are 14 residues in the CDR3. Germline V lookup: CDR1 LGHDT, CDR2 YNNKEL (reference sequence). The CDR3 coding sequence is TGTGCCAGCAGCCAAGACAACATGAACACTGAAGCTTTCTTT. Translated, it gives CASSQDNMNTEAFF.

This chain connects TRBV4-1 to TRBJ2-3; TRBD1 might be the D (6 bases). CDR3 length equals 16 residues. Germline V gene sequence: CDR1 MGHRA, CDR2 YSYEKL. V was cut by 0 bases and J by 0 bases, with 10 bases left in between. The DNA of the CDR3 is TGCGCCAGCAGCCAAGAACAGGGACCTAGCACAGATACGCAGTATTTT. Translation: CASSQEQGPSTDTQYF.

This clone has just one count. This chain uses TRBV4-3 with TRBJ2-7; the match to TRBD1 covers 8 bases. V lost 2 bases, J lost 1 base, and 4 bases stayed unmatched. The CDR3 is 15 amino acids. Germline assignment: CDR1 LGHNA and CDR2 YSLEER. The CDR3 here is CASSQFGTGSYEQYF. The DNA of the CDR3 is TGCGCCAGCAGCCAATTCGGGACAGGTTCCTACGAGCAGTACTTC.